This T cell receptor beta chain was sequenced during a study of shared clonotypes between healthy human individuals. For the study at large: Donors consisted of two women and three men between 18 and 49.

The V and J ends lost 3 bases and 4 bases, in that order; junction bases with no gene match: 6. Germline CDR1 and CDR2: SQVTM and ANQGSEA. The CDR3 sequence is 14 residues long. A deep-level run was used for the assay. TCRdb's table, derived via immunoSEQ multiplex PCR, lists solely in-frame clones and lacks some. The sample has 2 million to 2.5 million clones; 93% are singletons. The receptor was derived from a man younger than 30 in good health. Some clones in this sample may be carry-over from other donors' samples. The source material was naive CD4+ T cells from PBMCs. Specified subset: CD45RA+ positively selected. The chain couples TRBV29-1 to TRBJ2-3; TRBD2 agrees at 8 bases. The CDR3: CSVDTAGASDTQYF. CDR3 DNA sequence: TGCAGCGTTGATACAGCGGGAGCTTCAGATACGCAGTATTTT.